This T cell receptor beta chain originates from a study of T cells in localized non-small cell lung cancer. This clone was observed a few times. V was trimmed by 1 base and J by 7 bases, leaving 11 bases between them. Germline-derived CDR1 and CDR2 are SGHTA and FQGNSA. The CDR3 runs 14 residues. Sequenced by immunoSEQ multiplex PCR; TCRdb stores in-frame clones only, minus some. The sample yields around 26,000 clones, around nine tenths seen once. The chain uses TRBV7-2 and TRBJ2-1; TRBD2 might be the D (5 bases). This TCR derives from a woman between 18 and 55 years old with stage I lung adenocarcinoma. Here the sequenced sample was peripheral blood, taken before any cancer treatment. Here the CDR3 DNA reads TGTGCCAGCAGCTTAGATACTAGTCGTAATGAGCAGTTCTTC. Protein sequence: CASSLDTSRNEQFF.